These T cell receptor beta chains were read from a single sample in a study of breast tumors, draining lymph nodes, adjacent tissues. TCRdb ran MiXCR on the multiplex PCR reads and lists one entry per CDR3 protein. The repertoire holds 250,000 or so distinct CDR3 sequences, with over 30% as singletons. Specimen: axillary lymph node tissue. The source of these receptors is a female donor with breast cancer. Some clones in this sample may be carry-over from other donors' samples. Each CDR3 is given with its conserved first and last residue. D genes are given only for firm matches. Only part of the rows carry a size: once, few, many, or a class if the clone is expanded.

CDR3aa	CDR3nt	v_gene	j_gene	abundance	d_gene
CASSVGGSREQYF	TGTGCCAGCAGCGTAGGGGGCAGCAGGGAGCAGTACTTC	TRBV9	TRBJ2-7	many	.
CASSQVIDSNQPQHF	TGCGCCAGCAGCCAAGTGATCGACAGCAATCAGCCCCAGCATTTT	TRBV4-3	TRBJ1-5	few	.
CAASEPSGISTDAQYF	TGTGCCGCCAGTGAGCCTAGCGGGATCAGCACAGATGCGCAGTATTTT	TRBV24-1	TRBJ2-3	.	TRBD2
CASSPTWSGMDEQFF	TGTGCCAGCAGCCCGACGTGGAGCGGGATGGATGAGCAGTTCTTC	TRBV7-9	TRBJ2-1	.	TRBD2
CASSVATPGLAIPVEQYF	TGTGCCAGCAGCGTAGCTACGCCAGGCCTAGCGATCCCAGTCGAGCAGTACTTC	TRBV9	TRBJ2-7	many	.
CASSVGTHPGETQYF	TGTGCCAGCAGCGTAGGGACACACCCTGGAGAGACCCAGTACTTC	TRBV9	TRBJ2-5	many	.
CASSAGTAVTDTQYF	TGCGCCAGCAGCGCCGGGACTGCTGTCACAGATACGCAGTATTTT	TRBV5-1	TRBJ2-3	many	.
CASSLEDQGKNIQYF	TGTGCCAGCAGCTTGGAGGATCAGGGCAAAAACATTCAGTACTTC	TRBV5-4	TRBJ2-4	few	.
CSASAPGGYTF	TGCAGTGCTAGTGCCCCTGGCGGCTACACCTTC	TRBV20-1	TRBJ1-2	.	.
CASSLLAGEADTQYF	TGTGCCAGCAGCCTTTTAGCGGGAGAGGCAGATACGCAGTATTTT	TRBV7-2	TRBJ2-3	many	TRBD2
CASSLGGAVGLYEQYF	TGTGCCAGCAGCTTGGGTGGGGCAGTAGGATTGTACGAGCAGTACTTC	TRBV5-4	TRBJ2-7	many	.
CATSTGPQETQYF	TGTGCCACCAGTACCGGGCCTCAAGAGACCCAGTACTTC	TRBV15	TRBJ2-5	many	.
CSARGGGAQAFF	TGCAGTGCTAGAGGAGGAGGGGCACAAGCTTTCTTT	TRBV20-1	TRBJ1-1	few	.
CASSLKLAGETYNEQFF	TGTGCCAGCAGCTTAAAGTTAGCGGGAGAGACCTACAATGAGCAGTTCTTC	TRBV7-3	TRBJ2-1	.	TRBD2
CASNFGSRISGNTIYF	TGTGCCAGCAATTTTGGGTCCAGGATTTCTGGAAACACCATATATTTT	TRBV12-3/TRBV12-4	TRBJ1-3	.	.
CASSPNQQAKNIQYF	TGTGCCAGCAGCCCGAACCAGCAAGCCAAAAACATTCAGTACTTC	TRBV5-4	TRBJ2-4	.	.